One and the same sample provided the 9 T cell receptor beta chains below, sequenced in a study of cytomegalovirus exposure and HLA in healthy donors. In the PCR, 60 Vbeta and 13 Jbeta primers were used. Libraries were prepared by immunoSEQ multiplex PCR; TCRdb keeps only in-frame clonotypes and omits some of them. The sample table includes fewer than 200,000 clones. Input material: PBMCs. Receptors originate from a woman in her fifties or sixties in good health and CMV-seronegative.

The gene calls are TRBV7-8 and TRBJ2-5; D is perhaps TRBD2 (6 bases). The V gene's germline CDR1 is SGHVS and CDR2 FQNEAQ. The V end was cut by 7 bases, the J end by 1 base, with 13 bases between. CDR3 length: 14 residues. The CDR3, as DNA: TGTGCCAGCAACTCTACGCGGGGCCAAGAGACCCAGTACTTC. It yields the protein CASNSTRGQETQYF. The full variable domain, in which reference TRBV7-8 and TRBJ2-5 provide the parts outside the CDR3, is GAGVSQSPRYKVAKRGQDVALRCDPISGHVSLFWYQQALGQGPEFLTYFQNEAQLDKSGLPSDRFFAERPEGSVSTLKIQRTQQEDSAVYLCASNSTRGQETQYFGPGTRLLVL.

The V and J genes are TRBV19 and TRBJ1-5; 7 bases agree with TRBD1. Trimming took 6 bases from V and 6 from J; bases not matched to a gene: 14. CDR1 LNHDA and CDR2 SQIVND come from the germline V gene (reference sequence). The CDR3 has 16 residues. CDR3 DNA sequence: TGTGCCAGTAGAGCCCCGGGACAGAACCATGGTCAGCCCCAGCATTTT. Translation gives CASRAPGQNHGQPQHF.

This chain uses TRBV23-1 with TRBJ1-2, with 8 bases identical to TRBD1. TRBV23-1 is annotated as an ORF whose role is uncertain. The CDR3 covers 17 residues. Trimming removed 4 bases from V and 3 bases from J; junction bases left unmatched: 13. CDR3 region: CASSPFLFRTGYYGYTF. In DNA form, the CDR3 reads TGCGCCAGCAGTCCTTTCCTTTTCCGGACAGGGTACTATGGCTACACCTTC.

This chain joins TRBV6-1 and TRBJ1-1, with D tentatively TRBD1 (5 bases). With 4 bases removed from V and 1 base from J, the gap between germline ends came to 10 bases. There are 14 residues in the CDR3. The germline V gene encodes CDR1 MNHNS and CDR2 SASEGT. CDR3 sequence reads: CASSAGGGNTEAFF. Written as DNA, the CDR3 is TGTGCCAGCAGTGCCGGGGGAGGGAACACTGAAGCTTTCTTT.

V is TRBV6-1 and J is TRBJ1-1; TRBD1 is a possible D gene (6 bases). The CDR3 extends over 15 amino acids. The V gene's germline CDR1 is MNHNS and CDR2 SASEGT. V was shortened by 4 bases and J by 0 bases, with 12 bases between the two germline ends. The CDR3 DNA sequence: TGTGCCAGCAGTGGCAACAGGGACATGAACACTGAAGCTTTCTTT. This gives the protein CASSGNRDMNTEAFF.

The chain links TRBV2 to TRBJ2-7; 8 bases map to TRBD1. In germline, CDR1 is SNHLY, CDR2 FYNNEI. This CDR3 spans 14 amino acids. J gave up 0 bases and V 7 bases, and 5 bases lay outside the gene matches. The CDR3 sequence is CASKPTGDSYEQYF. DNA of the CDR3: TGTGCCAGCAAGCCGACAGGGGACTCCTACGAGCAGTACTTC.

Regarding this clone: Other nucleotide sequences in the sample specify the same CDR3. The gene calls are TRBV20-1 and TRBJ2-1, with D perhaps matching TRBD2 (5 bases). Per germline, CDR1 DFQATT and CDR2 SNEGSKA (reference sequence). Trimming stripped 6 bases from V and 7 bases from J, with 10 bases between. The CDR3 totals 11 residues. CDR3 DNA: TGCAGTGCCTCACCGGGGAATGAGCAGTTCTTC. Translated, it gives CSASPGNEQFF.

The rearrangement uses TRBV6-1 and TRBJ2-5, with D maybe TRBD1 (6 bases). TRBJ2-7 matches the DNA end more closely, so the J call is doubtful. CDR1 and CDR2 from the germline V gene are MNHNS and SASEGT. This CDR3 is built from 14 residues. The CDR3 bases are TGTGCCAGCAGTGACGCCGGGACAAGCTACGAGCAGTACTTC. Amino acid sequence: CASSDAGTSYEQYF.

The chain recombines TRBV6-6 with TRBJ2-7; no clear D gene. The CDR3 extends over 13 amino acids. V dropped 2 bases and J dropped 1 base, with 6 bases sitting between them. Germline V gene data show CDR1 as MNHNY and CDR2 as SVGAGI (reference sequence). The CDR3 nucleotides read TGTGCCAGCAGTTACGAGGTTTCCTACGAGCAGTACTTC. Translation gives CASSYEVSYEQYF.